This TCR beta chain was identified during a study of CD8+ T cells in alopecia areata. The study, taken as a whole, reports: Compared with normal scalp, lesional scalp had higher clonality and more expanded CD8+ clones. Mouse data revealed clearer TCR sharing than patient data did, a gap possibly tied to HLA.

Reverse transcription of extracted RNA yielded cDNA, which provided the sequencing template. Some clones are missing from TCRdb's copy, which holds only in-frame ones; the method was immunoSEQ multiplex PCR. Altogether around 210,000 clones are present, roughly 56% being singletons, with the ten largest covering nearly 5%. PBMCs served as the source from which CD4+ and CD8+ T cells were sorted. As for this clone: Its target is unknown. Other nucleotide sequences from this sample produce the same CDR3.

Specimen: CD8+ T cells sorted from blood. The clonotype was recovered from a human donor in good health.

CDR3 loop: CASSLPGRDTQYF. In DNA form, the CDR3 reads TGTGCCAGCAGTTTACCGGGGAGGGATACGCAGTATTTT. The chain is built from TRBV27 and TRBJ2-3, with a possible D match to TRBD2 (6 bases). The CDR3 runs to 13 residues. The V end was cut by 2 bases, the J end by 6 bases, with 9 bases between. Germline lookup yields CDR1 MNHEY and CDR2 SMNVEV (reference sequence).